This TCR beta chain emerged from a study of cytomegalovirus exposure and HLA in healthy donors. The overall study: Of the donors genotyped, about 390 in all, about 81% fell in the Caucasian-associated ancestry cluster.

V lost 6 bases to trimming and J lost 5 bases; unmatched junction nucleotides: 6. Germline CDR1 SEHNR, CDR2 FQNEAQ (reference sequence). The CDR3 spans 13 residues. 60 Vbeta and 13 Jbeta primers were used in PCR. TCRdb's copy holds only in-frame clones and misses some; the assay was immunoSEQ multiplex PCR. Seen here are approximately 70,000 clones, about three quarters observed once, and the top ten hold 9.7%. This clone was counted a few times. The antigen remains unidentified. Study-wide results and caveats: Highly shared sequence variants in one cluster were likely a sequencing artifact. Sequencing depth roughly uniform across donors was assumed in presence/absence analyses. Accurate prediction of HLA-A and HLA-B alleles (for most subjects) was reportedly achieved from TCR beta sequences.

This sequence originates from a man between 40 and 49 years old in good health and CMV-seronegative. J is TRBJ1-1 and V is TRBV7-9; 7 nucleotides line up with TRBD1. The source material was PBMCs. As DNA, the CDR3 is TGTGCCAGCAGTTCACAGGGGTTAACTGAAGCTTTCTTT. Translating gives CASSSQGLTEAFF. The whole variable domain, filled in from reference TRBV7-9 and TRBJ1-1, reads DTGVSQNPRHKITKRGQNVTFRCDPISEHNRLYWYRQTLGQGPEFLTYFQNEAQLEKSRLLSDRFSAERPKGSFSTLEIQRTEQGDSAMYLCASSSQGLTEAFFGQGTRLTVV.